The 16 T cell receptor beta chains presented below share a single source sample, sequenced in a study of immune reconstitution after stem cell transplant in scleroderma. TCRdb processed the RT-PCR reads anew with MiXCR; each CDR3 protein has one entry. The data show around 2,000 distinct CDR3 sequences, roughly 8.6% seen once. The sample was gathered before or after autologous hematopoietic stem cell transplantation (not recorded which). The receptors were gathered from a male donor with systemic sclerosis.

In its sample, this clonotype ranks as medium-sized. The CDR3 sequence: CATSRDRQGQGFDEQYF. The CDR3 nucleotides read TGTGCCACCAGCAGAGATAGGCAGGGCCAGGGGTTCGACGAGCAGTACTTC. This chain links TRBV15 with TRBJ2-7, with D possibly matching TRBD1 (6 bases). In germline, CDR1 is LNHNV, CDR2 YYDKDF (reference sequence). The CDR3 is 17 residues long. Trimming stripped 0 bases from V and 5 bases from J, with 20 bases between.

This clonotype is medium-sized. The V gene is TRBV6-5, the J gene TRBJ2-1; 7 nucleotides match TRBD2. The CDR3 extends over 15 amino acids. The J segment lost 5 bases and the V segment lost 3 bases, leaving 7 bases of the junction unmatched. Per germline, CDR1 MNHEY and CDR2 SVGAGI. CDR3 sequence (DNA): TGTGCCAGCAGTTATTCGACTAGCTTCGACAATGAGCAGTTCTTC. As protein: CASSYSTSFDNEQFF.

The V gene is TRBV2, the J gene TRBJ1-4, with TRBD1 matching 8 bases. Germline V gene sequence: CDR1 SNHLY, CDR2 FYNNEI. V gave up 8 bases and J gave up 8 bases; unmatched junction bases: 7. The CDR3 contains 13 residues. The CDR3 coding sequence is TGTGCCAGCCAAGGACAGGGCTGGGAAAAACTGTTTTTT. Its translation: CASQGQGWEKLFF.

This clonotype is medium-sized within its sample. The J gene is TRBJ1-4, the V gene TRBV30; D gene uncertain. Germline loops: CDR1 GTSNPN, CDR2 SVGIG (reference sequence). V was cut by 3 bases and J by 7 bases, with 18 bases left in between. This CDR3 has 15 amino acids. As DNA, the CDR3 is TGTGCCTGGAGAGGACCGGCCCCGGGCTTTGAAAAACTGTTTTTT. It specifies CAWRGPAPGFEKLFF.

This clonotype qualifies as medium-sized. Being one base from a much bigger clone, this may be a read error. The V and J genes are TRBV7-9 and TRBJ1-1; no reliable D call. This CDR3 has 17 amino acids. Germline CDR1 reads SEHNR; CDR2 reads FQNEAQ (reference sequence). CDR3 loop: CVSSLVTSGGRTAEAFF. CDR3 coding DNA: TGTGTCAGCAGCTTAGTAACGTCAGGCGGTAGGACGGCTGAAGCTTTCTTT.

By share of the sample, this clonotype is medium-sized. The V call is TRBV5-1, the J call TRBJ2-1, with D tentatively TRBD1 (6 bases). Per germline, CDR1 SGHRS and CDR2 YFSETQ. The length of the CDR3 is 15 residues. Trimming removed 1 base at V and 6 bases at J, with 14 bases between. The CDR3: CASSLQGSEGNEQFF. DNA of the CDR3: TGCGCCAGCAGCTTGCAGGGGTCGGAAGGCAATGAGCAGTTCTTC.

CDR3 DNA sequence: TGTGCCAGCAGTTTACCGATGGGACAGGACGTACTAGCGGCTTACAATGAGCAGTTCTTC. Amino acids: CASSLPMGQDVLAAYNEQFF. The gene calls are TRBV28 and TRBJ2-1; D may be TRBD1 or TRBD2 (8 bases each). CDR3 length: 20 residues. The V and J ends lost 2 bases and 4 bases respectively, with 27 bases between them. Per the germline V gene, CDR1 is MDHEN and CDR2 is SYDVKM.

The rearrangement uses TRBV13 and TRBJ2-7, with 10 bases identical to TRBD2. Trimming removed 8 bases from V and 4 bases from J; junction bases left unmatched: 5. This CDR3 comprises 13 residues. In germline, CDR1 is PRHDT, CDR2 FYEKMQ (reference sequence). CDR3 region: CASQREGLYEQYF. The CDR3 region has the DNA TGTGCCAGCCAGCGGGAGGGCCTTTACGAGCAGTACTTC.

This clonotype is deemed medium-sized. The chain combines TRBV5-1 with TRBJ2-3; possibly TRBD2 for D (5 bases). The CDR3 has 12 residues. Germline-derived CDR1 and CDR2 are SGHRS and YFSETQ. The V gene lost 4 bases and the J gene lost 8 bases, with 11 bases spanning the gap. CDR3 bases: TGCGCCAGCAGCGCGGACGGAGGTACGCAGTATTTT. Protein sequence: CASSADGGTQYF.

A few counts support this clonotype. The chain carries TRBV7-8 and TRBJ2-7; no reliable D call. V shed 2 bases and J shed 3 bases, with 5 bases lying between them. The CDR3 covers 12 residues. CDR1 and CDR2 from the germline V gene are SGHVS and FQNEAQ. The CDR3 protein is CASSLWVYEQYF. The CDR3 DNA follows: TGTGCCAGCAGCTTATGGGTCTACGAGCAGTACTTC.

By share, this clonotype counts as medium-sized. The chain has TRBV5-1 and TRBJ2-5, with a tentative D call TRBD2 (7 bases). Germline-derived CDR1 and CDR2 are SGHRS and YFSETQ. Trimming took off 4 bases at V and 3 bases at J, with 16 bases between the two ends. The CDR3 has 15 amino acids. The CDR3 DNA reads as TGCGCCAGCAGCCCCTGGGGGGGCAGGGAAGAGACCCAGTACTTC. It is translated as CASSPWGGREETQYF.

This clonotype was seen a few times. The chain carries TRBV5-1 and TRBJ2-2; D may be TRBD1 (6 bases). This CDR3 has 16 amino acids. Between the trimmed V and J ends, which lost 2 bases and 0 bases, there was a span of 11 bases. Germline lookup yields CDR1 SGHRS and CDR2 YFSETQ. The CDR3 reads CASSFRQAANTGELFF. CDR3 nucleotide sequence: TGCGCCAGCAGCTTTAGACAGGCTGCGAACACCGGGGAGCTGTTTTTT.

This clonotype is termed medium-sized. This rearrangement joins TRBV20-1 to TRBJ2-2; D call uncertain. Germline-derived CDR1 and CDR2 are DFQATT and SNEGSKA (reference sequence). V lost 5 bases and J 6 bases, leaving 19 bases between the germline ends. The CDR3 extends over 15 amino acids. The CDR3 sequence is CSAQDWTGRAGELFF. In DNA form, the CDR3 reads TGCAGTGCTCAAGACTGGACGGGTCGGGCCGGGGAGCTGTTTTTT.

This clonotype was picked up a small number of times. The chain links TRBV3-1 to TRBJ1-1; the match to TRBD1 covers 7 bases. CDR1 LGHDT and CDR2 YNNKEL come from the germline V gene (reference sequence). The CDR3 is 17 amino acids. Unmatched junction bases numbered 14, after V lost 3 bases and J lost 4 bases. Here the CDR3 DNA reads TGTGCCAGCAGCCACTCCCGCACAGGGGCGCCGGGCACTGAAGCTTTCTTT. Translation gives CASSHSRTGAPGTEAFF. The full variable domain, rest sourced from reference TRBV3-1 and TRBJ1-1, is DTAVSQTPKYLVTQMGNDKSIKCEQNLGHDTMYWYKQDSKKFLKIMFSYNNKELIINETVPNRFSPKSPDKAHLNLHINSLELGDSAVYFCASSHSRTGAPGTEAFFGQGTRLTVV.

This clonotype is medium-sized within its sample. In DNA, the CDR3 is TGCGCCAGCAGCACCTCCGGGACAGCCAACGTCCTGACTTTC. Encoded protein: CASSTSGTANVLTF. The rearrangement links TRBV5-1 to TRBJ2-6; perhaps TRBD1 as D (6 bases). This CDR3 is 14 amino acids long. V lost 4 bases and J lost 7, with 12 bases in between. Germline V gene lookup returns CDR1 SGHRS and CDR2 YFSETQ.

This clonotype qualifies as medium-sized (0.01 to 0.1%). The CDR3 loop is CSVKGLVSYEQYF. CDR3 nucleotides: TGCAGCGTTAAGGGACTGGTCTCCTACGAGCAGTACTTC. The chain uses TRBV29-1 and TRBJ2-7; maybe TRBD2 (6 bases). This CDR3 contains 13 residues. Germline V gene sequence: CDR1 SQVTM, CDR2 ANQGSEA. The V gene lost 5 bases and the J gene lost 0 bases, with 11 bases spanning the gap.